The clone carrying this T cell receptor beta chain came up once. Its antigen is currently unknown. The sample is drawn from a study of radiotherapy plus CTLA-4 blockade in lung cancer. Profiling relied on immunoSEQ multiplex PCR, and the TCRdb table lists in-frame clones only, not all of them. The sample carries tens of thousands of clones, more than 70% recorded once. Study-wide findings and caveats: Blood-borne expansion of tumor-derived TCR clones followed radiotherapy plus ipilimumab.

With 5 bases removed from V and 7 bases from J, the gap between germline ends came to 14 bases. The germline V gene encodes CDR1 SGHAT and CDR2 FQDESV (reference sequence). The CDR3 has 13 amino acids. This TCR derives from a human donor with non-small cell lung cancer whose response to radiotherapy plus ipilimumab could not be evaluated. V usage is TRBV11-1 and J usage is TRBJ1-2, with TRBD1 as a possible D gene (5 bases). The sample consisted of peripheral blood, taken from a patient treated with radiotherapy plus ipilimumab. The CDR3 is CASSITREAGYTF. The CDR3 DNA reads as TGTGCCAGCAGCATTACCAGGGAGGCTGGCTACACCTTC.